Detailed here is one T cell receptor beta chain. The protocol was immunoSEQ multiplex PCR, while the TCRdb copy is restricted to in-frame clones and leaves out a portion. Among roughly 86,000 clones listed, 91% were seen once. CDR1 and CDR2 from the germline V gene are PRHDT and FYEKMQ (reference sequence). Deletions cut 0 bases from V and 0 bases from J, with 9 bases between. CDR3 length equals 17 residues. This sample was taken from a study of control samples from healthy donors and cancer patients. The receptor comes from a man aged 30 to 45 in good health. This sequence joins TRBV13 and TRBJ2-6; D ambiguous. The sample consisted of blood. CDR3 amino acids: CASSLGGQSSGANVLTF. In DNA, the CDR3 is TGTGCCAGCAGCTTAGGAGGCCAGTCCTCTGGGGCCAACGTCCTGACTTTC. The variable domain in full, with the rest retrieved from reference TRBV13 and TRBJ2-6, is AAGVIQSPRHLIKEKRETATLKCYPIPRHDTVYWYQQGPGQDPQFLISFYEKMQSDKGSIPDRFSAQQFSDYHSELNMSSLELGDSALYFCASSLGGQSSGANVLTFGAGSRLTVL.